This T cell receptor (beta chain) was sequenced for a study of shared T cell receptors in the human thymus. The CDR3 is made up of 14 amino acids. The V gene's germline CDR1 is ENHRY and CDR2 SYGVKD. V lost 2 bases, J lost 5 bases, and 12 bases lay in between. Profiling relied on immunoSEQ multiplex PCR, and the TCRdb table lists in-frame clones only, not all of them. The data hold a few hundred thousand clones, with 95% observed a single time. The origin of this receptor is a human donor. Sequenced: thymocytes. This chain joins TRBV10-3 and TRBJ1-2, with D possibly matching TRBD1 (5 bases). The CDR3 here is CAISEDSGSYGYTF. The CDR3 DNA sequence: TGTGCCATCAGTGAGGACAGTGGATCTTATGGCTACACCTTC.